The text below deals with one TCR beta chain. The sample is drawn from a study of T cells in Graves' hyperthyroidism and ophthalmopathy. The TCR beta CDR3 regions underwent amplification using RNA transcripts as the source. An initial round of RT-PCR targeting the TCR CDR3 relied on the HTBI primer set. TCRdb recomputed calls from the multiplex PCR reads with MiXCR, one row per CDR3 protein. The table records 210,000 or so distinct CDR3 sequences, roughly 15% of them present only once. CDR1 is SNHLY and CDR2 is FYNNEI in the germline V gene. The CDR3 covers 14 residues. V lost 7 bases and J lost 5; bases outside the gene matches: 6. Stable hyperthyroidism: no ophthalmopathy progression over 18 months of follow-up. Out of 10 ml of fresh peripheral blood came the PBMCs.

The clonotype was recovered from a middle-aged man with Graves' hyperthyroidism. The V call is TRBV2, the J call TRBJ1-4, with 8 bases lining up with TRBD1. Sequencing input: blood. CDR3 amino acids: CASKFDRGNEKLFF. In nucleotides, the CDR3 is TGTGCCAGCAAATTCGACAGGGGCAATGAAAAACTGTTTTTT. The variable domain in full, completed from reference TRBV2 and TRBJ1-4, reads EPEVTQTPSHQVTQMGQEVILRCVPISNHLYFYWYRQILGQKVEFLVSFYNNEISEKSEIFDDQFSVERPDGSNFTLKIRSTKLEDSAMYFCASKFDRGNEKLFFGSGTQLSVL.